The rows below give T cell receptor beta chains drawn from one sample of a study of beta chain features in type 1 diabetes. Produced via immunoSEQ multiplex PCR; TCRdb's table is partial and in-frame only. Of 680,000 or so clones listed, over 10% are singletons. Source material: naive CD4+ T cells from blood. Every receptor here comes from a man aged 18 to 30 with type 1 diabetes. Both conserved end residues are part of each CDR3.

v_call cdr3_aa
TRBV28 CASLVGSGNTIYF
TRBV6-5 CASSLRTGELFF
TRBV6-5 CASSPLAEGARGYTF
TRBV10-3 CAISRQVSGNTIYF
TRBV4-1 CASSQGTAQYTEAFF
TRBV19 CASSILSGSSTDTQYF
TRBV9 CASSVGDLSGNTIYF
TRBV5-1 CASSGKLAGNEKLFF
TRBV5-1 CASSLGRDRVDYEQYF
TRBV28 CASSSRGGTQYF
TRBV27 CASSPGVRGNTIYF
TRBV30 CAWSIGGTQYF
TRBV30 CAWTGGNTEAFF
TRBV29-1 CSGRLAGGFTNEQFF